These 17 T cell receptor beta chains came from one sample sequenced in a study of PD-L1 blockade in urothelial cancer. As for time point: pretreatment peripheral blood. Data came from immunoSEQ multiplex PCR; TCRdb stores just in-frame clones and leaves some out. Of roughly 51,000 clones listed, around 79% are singletons. Sequencing was performed on PBMCs, taken around atezolizumab (anti-PD-L1) treatment. Receptors originate from a man between 65 and 79 years old with urothelial cancer.

The chain recombines TRBV6-4 with TRBJ2-1; 12 bases agree with TRBD2. J lost 7 bases, V lost 5 bases, and 6 bases had no gene match. The CDR3 length is 15 residues. Germline CDR1 and CDR2: MRHNA and SNTAGT. CDR3 protein: CASSLAGGPRNEQFF. As DNA, the CDR3 is TGTGCCAGCAGTCTAGCGGGAGGGCCTAGGAATGAGCAGTTCTTC.

V is TRBV12-5 and J is TRBJ2-7, with D possibly matching TRBD2 (7 bases). Deletions cut 0 bases from V and 7 bases from J, with 22 bases between. Germline V gene sequence: CDR1 LGHNT, CDR2 FRNRAP. The CDR3 is 17 residues long. CDR3 DNA sequence: TGTGCTAGTGGTTTGGTTCCAACCGGCGGGGGCCCCTGGGAGCAGTACTTC. It translates to CASGLVPTGGGPWEQYF.

This clone appeared a few times. The chain uses TRBV10-3 and TRBJ2-6, with D unresolved. The CDR3 covers 14 residues. Germline V lookup: CDR1 ENHRY, CDR2 SYGVKD. V dropped 3 bases and J dropped 0 bases, with 3 bases sitting between them. CDR3 in amino acids: CAISDGSGANVLTF. In DNA, the CDR3 is TGTGCCATCAGTGACGGCTCTGGGGCCAACGTCCTGACTTTC.

V gene TRBV19 combines with J gene TRBJ2-1; D call uncertain. V lost 4 bases and J 6 bases, leaving 10 bases between the germline ends. The CDR3 is made up of 13 amino acids. CDR1 and CDR2 (germline): LNHDA, SQIVND (reference sequence). CDR3 region: CASSTQQINEQFF. DNA of the CDR3: TGTGCCAGTAGTACCCAACAGATCAATGAGCAGTTCTTC.

V usage is TRBV7-4 and J usage is TRBJ1-5; D is undetermined. CDR1 and CDR2 from the germline V gene are SGHVT and SQSDAQ. There are 12 residues in the CDR3. Trimming stripped 11 bases from V and 0 bases from J, with 8 bases between. The CDR3 loop is CARNYSNQPQHF. DNA for the CDR3: TGTGCCCGCAATTATAGCAATCAGCCCCAGCATTTT.

This clone was picked up a small number of times. The V gene is TRBV10-1, the J gene TRBJ2-7; D may be TRBD1 (5 bases). Trimming stripped 0 bases from V and 5 bases from J, with 8 bases between. CDR3 size: 13 residues. Per germline, CDR1 WNHNN and CDR2 SYGVQD (reference sequence). The CDR3 here is CASSESAGNEQYF. For the CDR3, the DNA is TGCGCCAGCAGTGAGTCGGCAGGGAACGAGCAGTACTTC.

This rearrangement joins TRBV28 to TRBJ2-7; D might be TRBD2 (7 bases). Germline V gene lookup returns CDR1 MDHEN and CDR2 SYDVKM. The V gene lost 7 bases and the J gene lost 4 bases, with 23 bases spanning the gap. This CDR3 spans 16 amino acids. For the CDR3, the DNA is TGTGCCAGCACCCCACCGAGGGGCAGGGGAGGGTACGAGCAGTACTTC. It specifies CASTPPRGRGGYEQYF.

The rearrangement joins TRBV6-1 to TRBJ2-3; TRBD1 aligns across 7 bases. The CDR3 spans 14 residues. The V gene's germline CDR1 is MNHNS and CDR2 SASEGT. With 5 bases clipped from V and 7 bases from J, the junction kept 9 bases outside the gene matches. The CDR3 here is CASSTGDRTNTQYF. Here the CDR3 DNA reads TGTGCCAGCAGTACAGGGGACCGCACGAATACGCAGTATTTT.

The V call is TRBV6-1, the J call TRBJ2-7; TRBD2 aligns across 8 bases. Germline V gives CDR1 MNHNS, CDR2 SASEGT. This CDR3 spans 15 amino acids. Trimming at V came to 2 bases and at J to 6 bases, leaving 9 bases not matched to a gene. DNA for the CDR3: TGTGCCAGCAGTGAAAATCCCAGCGGGAGACTCGAGCAGTACTTC. Its translation is CASSENPSGRLEQYF.

The rearrangement joins TRBV5-5 to TRBJ1-3; 7 bases align to TRBD1. Looked up from germline, CDR1 is SGHKS and CDR2 is YYEKEE (reference sequence). The length of the CDR3 is 16 residues. J gave up 8 bases and V 0 bases, and 11 bases lay outside the gene matches. CDR3 nucleotide sequence: TGTGCCAGCAGCTTGGTTCCCGACAGGGATAGAGACACCATATATTTT. It translates to CASSLVPDRDRDTIYF.

The rearrangement links TRBV30 to TRBJ1-1; 8 bases map to TRBD1. Germline CDR1 reads GTSNPN; CDR2 reads SVGIG (reference sequence). V gave up 2 bases and J gave up 7 bases; unmatched junction bases: 3. The CDR3 length is 12 residues. The CDR3 nucleotides read TGTGCCTGGAGTACAGGGGGATTTGAAGCTTTCTTT. Its translation: CAWSTGGFEAFF.

The chain couples TRBV28 to TRBJ2-7, with D perhaps matching TRBD1 (5 bases). CDR1 and CDR2 (germline): MDHEN, SYDVKM. This CDR3 has 14 residues. V was pared by 3 bases and J by 5 bases, with 14 bases between. CDR3 region: CASSFDRVINEQYF. The CDR3, as DNA: TGTGCCAGCAGTTTCGACAGAGTCATTAACGAGCAGTACTTC.

The chain couples TRBV5-1 to TRBJ2-5, with 8 bases identical to TRBD2. The CDR3 totals 17 residues. Trimming cost V 4 bases and J 4 bases; bases outside gene matches: 15. Per the germline V gene, CDR1 is SGHRS and CDR2 is YFSETQ. The chain's CDR3 is CASSPAGSGGPTETQYF. For the CDR3, the DNA is TGCGCCAGCAGCCCAGCCGGGTCGGGAGGGCCGACAGAGACCCAGTACTTC.

V is TRBV2 and J is TRBJ1-1, with D possibly being TRBD1 (6 bases). V dropped 0 bases and J dropped 2 bases, with 13 bases sitting between them. In germline, CDR1 is SNHLY, CDR2 FYNNEI. The CDR3 is made up of 16 amino acids. CDR3 sequence: CASSEAGGLINTEAFF. DNA for the CDR3: TGTGCCAGCAGTGAAGCGGGGGGGCTTATCAACACTGAAGCTTTCTTT.

Notes on this clone: Its ends do not fully match the called genes, so a read error is possible. This chain connects TRBV7-7 to TRBJ2-1; TRBD1 agrees at 12 bases. In germline, CDR1 is SSHAT, CDR2 FNYEAQ (reference sequence). The CDR3 has 16 residues. In DNA, the CDR3 is TGTGCTAGCAGCCTTCAACCGGGACAGGGGGCCAATGAGCAGTTCTTC. Amino acids: CASSLQPGQGANEQFF.

The DNA for the CDR3 is TGTGCCAGCAGTGAATACAGGAATCAGCCCCAGCATTTT. This sequence encodes CASSEYRNQPQHF. V and J are TRBV2 and TRBJ1-5; D is possibly TRBD1 (5 bases). V was pared by 2 bases and J by 4 bases, with 6 bases between. Germline assignment: CDR1 SNHLY and CDR2 FYNNEI. This CDR3 is 13 amino acids long.

This sequence joins TRBV5-6 and TRBJ2-1, with TRBD2 matching 12 bases. The trim removed 5 bases at V and 7 bases at J, leaving 7 bases unmatched. The V gene's germline CDR1 is SGHDT and CDR2 YYEEEE. The CDR3 consists of 15 residues. For the CDR3, the DNA is TGTGCCAGCAGACGCCGTGGGACTAGCGGGAATGAGCAGTTCTTC. It yields the protein CASRRRGTSGNEQFF.